The 10 T cell receptor beta chains given below trace back to one sample, sequenced in a study of T cell repertoires in cytomegalovirus infection. MiXCR, run by TCRdb on the reads, gives a single entry per CDR3 protein. Of about 490,000 distinct CDR3 sequences in the sample, more than 15% were seen once. The sequencing input was CD8+ T cells from PBMCs. These receptors all stem from a human donor in good health (CMV status not recorded). Some clones in this sample may be carry-over from other donors' samples.

This clonotype was counted only a few times. This chain connects TRBV5-6 to TRBJ1-6, with D unclear. The CDR3 sequence is 14 residues long. Germline values: CDR1 SGHDT, CDR2 YYEEEE. Trimming shortened V by 2 bases and J by 6 bases, and 9 bases separated the two germline ends. In DNA form, the CDR3 reads TGTGCCAGCAGCTTAGGGCAGCCTAATTCACCCCTCCACTTT. Encoded protein: CASSLGQPNSPLHF.

The chain combines TRBV4-1 with TRBJ1-2, with D possibly being TRBD1 (6 bases). The CDR3 extends over 14 amino acids. Germline values: CDR1 MGHRA, CDR2 YSYEKL. Trimming pared 2 bases from V and 4 bases from J, leaving 11 bases between. In nucleotides, the CDR3 is TGCGCCAGCAGCCAACGTGGACAGTCCTATGGCTACACCTTC. Residues: CASSQRGQSYGYTF.

This chain joins TRBV12-3 or TRBV12-4 and TRBJ2-3; D not resolved. The CDR3 consists of 14 residues. Trimming cost V 3 bases and J 8 bases, with 15 bases left between them. The CDR3 DNA sequence: TGTGCCAGCAGTTTCGAGGTGGCCCCCGGTACGCAGTATTTT. It encodes CASSFEVAPGTQYF.

This clonotype has at least ten counts. The rearrangement links TRBV4-2 to TRBJ2-7; TRBD1 might be the D (6 bases). CDR1 and CDR2 (germline): LGHNA, YNFKEQ. The CDR3 runs to 15 residues. The ends were cut back, 0 bases at V and 1 base at J, with 10 bases in the middle. The CDR3 DNA sequence: TGTGCCAGCAGCCAAGAAGCCGGGACATCCTACGAGCAGTACTTC. Protein: CASSQEAGTSYEQYF.

The table lists this clonotype with many counts. V usage is TRBV5-6 and J usage is TRBJ1-6; TRBD1 agrees at 7 bases. Germline CDR1 and CDR2: SGHDT and YYEEEE. V lost 2 bases to trimming and J lost 0 bases; unmatched junction nucleotides: 5. The CDR3 consists of 17 residues. As DNA, the CDR3 is TGTGCCAGCAGCTTATGGACAGGCAGCTCCTATAATTCACCCCTCCACTTT. Its protein product is CASSLWTGSSYNSPLHF.

This clonotype has just a few counts. The genes are TRBV9 and TRBJ2-1; D gene unclear. Trimming took off 0 bases at V and 2 bases at J, with 9 bases between the two ends. The CDR3 has 15 residues. CDR1 and CDR2 from the germline V gene are SGDLS and YYNGEE. The chain's CDR3 is CASSVGQSTYNEQFF. The CDR3, as DNA: TGTGCCAGCAGCGTAGGCCAGAGTACCTACAATGAGCAGTTCTTC.

This clonotype appeared a few times. The chain links TRBV10-2 to TRBJ2-1, with TRBD2 matching over 9 bases. The CDR3 runs to 15 residues. The V gene end was trimmed by 2 bases and the J gene end by 8 bases; junction bases not matched to a gene: 7. CDR1 and CDR2 (germline): WSHSY, SAAADI. The CDR3 bases are TGCGCCAGCAGTGAGCCGGGACTAGCCCACGATGAGCAGTTCTTC. It is translated as CASSEPGLAHDEQFF.

As concerns this clonotype: As the CDR3 is not closed by the conserved phenylalanine or tryptophan, this likely results from a read error. The rearrangement joins TRBV20-1 to TRBJ2-7; 8 nucleotides line up with TRBD1. CDR3 length: 14 amino acids. Germline lookup yields CDR1 DFQATT and CDR2 SNEGSKA (reference sequence). Trimming cost V 1 base and J 2 bases; bases outside gene matches: 4. The CDR3 nucleotides read TGCAGTGCTAGAGGGGGACAGGACACCTACGAGCAGTACTTA. This gives the protein CSARGGQDTYEQYL.

This clonotype was detected ten times or more. A junction end diverges from the germline sequence, so it may reflect a read error. The chain carries TRBV12-3 or TRBV12-4 and TRBJ2-7; TRBD1 aligns across 9 bases. The CDR3 covers 13 residues. CDR3 DNA: TGTGCCAGCAGTTTAGCGCTTACGGGACAGGGCTCCTTC. It specifies CASSLALTGQGSF.

This clonotype was observed many times. The gene calls are TRBV7-9 and TRBJ2-3; weak D call: TRBD2 (6 bases). CDR3 size: 14 residues. The V and J ends lost 5 bases and 4 bases respectively, with 13 bases between them. Per the germline V gene, CDR1 is SEHNR and CDR2 is FQNEAQ (reference sequence). As DNA, the CDR3 is TGTGCCAGCAGCCCCGGATGGGGGGCAGATACGCAGTATTTT. Its protein product is CASSPGWGADTQYF.